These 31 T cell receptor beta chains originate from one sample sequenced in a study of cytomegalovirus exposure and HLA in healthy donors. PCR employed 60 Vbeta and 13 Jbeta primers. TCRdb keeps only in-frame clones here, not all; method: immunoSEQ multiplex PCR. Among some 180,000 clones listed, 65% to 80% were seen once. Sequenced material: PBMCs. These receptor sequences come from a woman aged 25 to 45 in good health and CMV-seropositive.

CDR3 nucleotides: TGCAGCCCTCACAGGGTTCAAGAGACCCAGTACTTC. Amino acids: CSPHRVQETQYF. V gene TRBV29-1 combines with J gene TRBJ2-5; possible D gene TRBD1, 6 bases. The germline gives CDR1 SQVTM, CDR2 ANQGSEA. The CDR3 spans 12 residues. Trimming left V 8 bases short and J 2 bases short, with 12 bases between. Based on the CDR3 plus reference TRBV29-1 and TRBJ2-5, the full variable domain is SAVISQKPSRDICQRGTSLTIQCQVDSQVTMMFWYRQQPGQSLTLIATANQGSEATYESGFVIDKFPISRPNLTFSTLTVSNMSPEDSSIYLCSPHRVQETQYFGPGTRLLVL.

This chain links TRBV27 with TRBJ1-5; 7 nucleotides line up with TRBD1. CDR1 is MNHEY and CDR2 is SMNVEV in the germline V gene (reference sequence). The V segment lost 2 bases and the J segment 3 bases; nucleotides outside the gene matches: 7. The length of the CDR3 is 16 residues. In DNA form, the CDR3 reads TGTGCCAGCAGTTTAGCCTACAGGGGATCCAATCAGCCCCAGCATTTT. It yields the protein CASSLAYRGSNQPQHF.

The CDR3 DNA reads as TGTGCCAGCAGCGCCCAGGGTACCTATAATTCACCCCTCCACTTT. This translates into CASSAQGTYNSPLHF. The chain joins TRBV9 to TRBJ1-6; TRBD1 might be the D (5 bases). The V and J ends lost 3 bases and 2 bases respectively, with 9 bases between them. CDR1 is SGDLS, CDR2 YYNGEE, per germline. The CDR3 sequence is 15 residues long.

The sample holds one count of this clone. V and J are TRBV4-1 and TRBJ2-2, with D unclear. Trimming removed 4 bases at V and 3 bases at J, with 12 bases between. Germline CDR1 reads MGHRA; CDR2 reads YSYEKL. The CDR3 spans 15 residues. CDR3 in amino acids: CASSRSTGDTGELFF. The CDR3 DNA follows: TGCGCCAGCAGCCGATCCACCGGAGACACCGGGGAGCTGTTTTTT.

The CDR3 is CASKVAEDNEQFF. The CDR3 DNA follows: TGCGCCAGCAAGGTAGCGGAGGACAATGAGCAGTTCTTC. The genes are TRBV10-2 and TRBJ2-1; a possible D gene is TRBD2 (6 bases). This CDR3 contains 13 residues. V gave up 7 bases and J gave up 5 bases, with 12 bases separating them. CDR1 and CDR2 from the germline V gene are WSHSY and SAAADI.

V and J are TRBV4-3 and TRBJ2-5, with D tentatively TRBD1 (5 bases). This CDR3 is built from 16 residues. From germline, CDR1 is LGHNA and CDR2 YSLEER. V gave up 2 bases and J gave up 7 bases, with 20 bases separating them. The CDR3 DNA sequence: TGCGCCAGCAGCCAACAAAAGTGGGGCCGGCTGGGGACCCAGTACTTC. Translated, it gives CASSQQKWGRLGTQYF.

The CDR3 nucleotides are TGTGCCAGCAGCTTCGGGGACAGGTCCTTTAGGAACACTGAAGCTTTCTTT. Residues: CASSFGDRSFRNTEAFF. The chain links TRBV27 to TRBJ1-1; 8 nucleotides agree with TRBD1. CDR1 and CDR2 (germline): MNHEY, SMNVEV (reference sequence). This CDR3 has 17 amino acids. With V trimmed by 6 bases and J by 1 base, 13 bases remained unmatched.

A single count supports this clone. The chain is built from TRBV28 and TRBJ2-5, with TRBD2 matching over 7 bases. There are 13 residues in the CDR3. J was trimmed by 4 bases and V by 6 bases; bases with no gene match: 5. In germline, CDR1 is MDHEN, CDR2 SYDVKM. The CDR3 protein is CASRTSWRETQYF. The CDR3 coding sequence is TGTGCCAGCAGGACTAGCTGGAGAGAGACCCAGTACTTC.

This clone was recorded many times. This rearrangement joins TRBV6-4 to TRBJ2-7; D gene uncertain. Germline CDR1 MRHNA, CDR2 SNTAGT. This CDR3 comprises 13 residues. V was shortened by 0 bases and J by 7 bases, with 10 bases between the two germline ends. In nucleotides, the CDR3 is TGTGCCAGCAGTGACTCGTCGGGTGGGGAGCAGTACTTC. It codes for CASSDSSGGEQYF.

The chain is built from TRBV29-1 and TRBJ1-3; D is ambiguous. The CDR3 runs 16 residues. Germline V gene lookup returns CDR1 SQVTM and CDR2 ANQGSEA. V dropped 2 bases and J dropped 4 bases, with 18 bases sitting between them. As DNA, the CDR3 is TGCAGCGTTGAAATCCCCGTCGGCGGGCGAGGAAACACCATATATTTT. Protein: CSVEIPVGGRGNTIYF.

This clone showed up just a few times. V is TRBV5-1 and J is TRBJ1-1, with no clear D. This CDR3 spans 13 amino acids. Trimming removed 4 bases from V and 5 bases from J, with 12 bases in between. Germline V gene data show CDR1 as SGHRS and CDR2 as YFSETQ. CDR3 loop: CASSQPAGTEAFF. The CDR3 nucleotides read TGCGCCAGCAGCCAACCCGCGGGTACTGAAGCTTTCTTT.

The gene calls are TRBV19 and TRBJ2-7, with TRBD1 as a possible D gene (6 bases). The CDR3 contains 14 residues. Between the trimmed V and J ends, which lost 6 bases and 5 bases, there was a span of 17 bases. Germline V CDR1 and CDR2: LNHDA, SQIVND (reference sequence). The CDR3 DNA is TGTGCCAGTAGCCTCCGGTCAGGGGTTGACGAGCAGTACTTC. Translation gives CASSLRSGVDEQYF.

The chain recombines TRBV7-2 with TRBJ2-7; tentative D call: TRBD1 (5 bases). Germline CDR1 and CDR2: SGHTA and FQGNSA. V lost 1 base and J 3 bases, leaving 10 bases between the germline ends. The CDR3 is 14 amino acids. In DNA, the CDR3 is TGTGCCAGCAGCTTAGGGCACAGGTACTACGAGCAGTACTTC. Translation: CASSLGHRYYEQYF.

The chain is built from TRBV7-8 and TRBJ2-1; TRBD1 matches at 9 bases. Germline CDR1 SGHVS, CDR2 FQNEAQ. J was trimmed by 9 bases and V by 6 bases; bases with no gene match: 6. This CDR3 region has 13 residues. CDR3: CASRSTGGGEQFF. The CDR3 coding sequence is TGTGCCAGCAGAAGTACAGGGGGCGGTGAGCAGTTCTTC.

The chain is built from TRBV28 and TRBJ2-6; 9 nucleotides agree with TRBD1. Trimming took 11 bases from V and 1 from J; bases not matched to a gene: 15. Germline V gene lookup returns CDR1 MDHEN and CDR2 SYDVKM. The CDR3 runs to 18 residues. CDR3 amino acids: CAARGSQGAVSGANVLTF. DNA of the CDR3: TGTGCCGCGAGGGGATCACAGGGGGCAGTATCTGGGGCCAACGTCCTGACTTTC.

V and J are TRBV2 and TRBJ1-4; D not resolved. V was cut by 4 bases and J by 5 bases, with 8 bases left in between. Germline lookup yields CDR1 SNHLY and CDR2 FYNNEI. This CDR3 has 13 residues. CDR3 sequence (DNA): TGTGCCAGCAGTGTAGACTTCAATGAAAAACTGTTTTTT. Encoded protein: CASSVDFNEKLFF.

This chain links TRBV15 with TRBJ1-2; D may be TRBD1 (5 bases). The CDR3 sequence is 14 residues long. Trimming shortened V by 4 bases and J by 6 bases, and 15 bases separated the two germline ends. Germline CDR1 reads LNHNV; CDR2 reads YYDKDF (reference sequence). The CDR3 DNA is TGTGCCACCAGCACGGCAGGGCTGAGACATGGCTACACCTTC. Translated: CATSTAGLRHGYTF.

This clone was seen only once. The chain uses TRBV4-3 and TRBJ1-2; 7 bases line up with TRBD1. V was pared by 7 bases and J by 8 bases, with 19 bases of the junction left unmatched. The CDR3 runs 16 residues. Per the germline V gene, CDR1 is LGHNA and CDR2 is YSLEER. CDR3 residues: CASTSTRDSPEGGYTF. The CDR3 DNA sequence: TGCGCCAGCACCTCGACCCGGGACAGTCCTGAGGGGGGCTACACCTTC.

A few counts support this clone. The chain's CDR3 is CASSQDHGTVYNSPLHF. For the CDR3, the DNA is TGCGCCAGCAGCCAAGATCACGGCACAGTCTACAATTCACCCCTCCACTTT. The V and J genes are TRBV4-3 and TRBJ1-6; D unclear. V was clipped by 0 bases and J by 7 bases, with 16 bases between them. Germline V lookup: CDR1 LGHNA, CDR2 YSLEER. There are 17 residues in the CDR3.

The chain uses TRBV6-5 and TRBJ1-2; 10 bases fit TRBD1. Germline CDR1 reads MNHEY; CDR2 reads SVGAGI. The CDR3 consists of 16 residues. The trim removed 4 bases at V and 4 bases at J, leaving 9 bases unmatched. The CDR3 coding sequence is TGTGCCAGCAGTTCCGGGACAGGGGCGGAGGGCTATGGCTACACCTTC. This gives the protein CASSSGTGAEGYGYTF.

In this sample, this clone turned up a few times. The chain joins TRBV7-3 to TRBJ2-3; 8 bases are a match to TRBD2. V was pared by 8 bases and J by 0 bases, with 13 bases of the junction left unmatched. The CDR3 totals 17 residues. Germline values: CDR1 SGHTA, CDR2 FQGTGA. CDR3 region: CASGTGGAGASTDTQYF. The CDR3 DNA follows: TGTGCCAGCGGGACGGGGGGAGCGGGAGCTAGCACAGATACGCAGTATTTT. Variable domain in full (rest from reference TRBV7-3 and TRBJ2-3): GAGVSQTPSNKVTEKGKYVELRCDPISGHTALYWYRQSLGQGPEFLIYFQGTGAADDSGLPNDRFFAVRPEGSVSTLKIQRTERGDSAVYLCASGTGGAGASTDTQYFGPGTRLTVL.

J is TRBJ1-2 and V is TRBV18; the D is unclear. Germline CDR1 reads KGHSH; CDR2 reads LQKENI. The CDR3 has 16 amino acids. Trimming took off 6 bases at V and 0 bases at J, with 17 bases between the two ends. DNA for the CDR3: TGTGCCAGCTCCCCTCGGGAGGGCCGAACTAACTATGGCTACACCTTC. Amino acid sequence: CASSPREGRTNYGYTF.

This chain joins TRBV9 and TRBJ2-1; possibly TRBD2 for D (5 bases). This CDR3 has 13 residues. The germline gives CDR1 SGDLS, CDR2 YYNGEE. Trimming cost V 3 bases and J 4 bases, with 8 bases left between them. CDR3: CASSADSYNEQFF. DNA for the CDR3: TGTGCCAGCAGCGCGGACTCTTACAATGAGCAGTTCTTC.

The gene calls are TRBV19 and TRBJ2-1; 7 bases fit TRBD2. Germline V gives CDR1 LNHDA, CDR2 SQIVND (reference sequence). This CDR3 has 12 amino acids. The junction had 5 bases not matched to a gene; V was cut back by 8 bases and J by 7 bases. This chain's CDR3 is CASRAGLNEQFF. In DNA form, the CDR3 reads TGTGCCAGTCGAGCGGGGTTAAATGAGCAGTTCTTC.

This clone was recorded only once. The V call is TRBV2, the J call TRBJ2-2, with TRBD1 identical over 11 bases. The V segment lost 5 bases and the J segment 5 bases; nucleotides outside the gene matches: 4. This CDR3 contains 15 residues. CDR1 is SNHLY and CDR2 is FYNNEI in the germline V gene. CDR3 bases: TGTGCCAGCAGTAGCCGGGACAGGGGGACCGGGGAGCTGTTTTTT. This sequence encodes CASSSRDRGTGELFF.

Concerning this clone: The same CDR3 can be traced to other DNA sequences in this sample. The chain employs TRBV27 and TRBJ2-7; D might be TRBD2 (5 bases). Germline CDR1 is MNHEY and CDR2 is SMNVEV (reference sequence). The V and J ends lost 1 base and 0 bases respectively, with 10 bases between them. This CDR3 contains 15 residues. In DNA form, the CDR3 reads TGTGCCAGCAGTTTATTCCCAGGAGGCTCCTACGAGCAGTACTTC. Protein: CASSLFPGGSYEQYF.

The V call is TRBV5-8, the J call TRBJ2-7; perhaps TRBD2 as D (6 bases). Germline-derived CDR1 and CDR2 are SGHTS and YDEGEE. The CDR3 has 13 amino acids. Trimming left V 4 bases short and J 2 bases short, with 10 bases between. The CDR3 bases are TGTGCCAGCAGCGGGGGGTCGACCTACGAGCAGTACTTC. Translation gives CASSGGSTYEQYF. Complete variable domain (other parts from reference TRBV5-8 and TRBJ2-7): EAGVTQSPTHLIKTRGQQATLRCSPISGHTSVYWYQQALGLGLQFLLWYDEGEERNRGNFPPRFSGRQFPNYSSELNVNALELEDSALYLCASSGGSTYEQYFGPGTRLTVT.

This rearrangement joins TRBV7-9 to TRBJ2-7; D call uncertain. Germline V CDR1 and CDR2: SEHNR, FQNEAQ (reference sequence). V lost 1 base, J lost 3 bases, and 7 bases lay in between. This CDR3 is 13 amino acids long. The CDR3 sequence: CASSLDVDYEQYF. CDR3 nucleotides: TGTGCCAGCAGCTTAGATGTAGACTACGAGCAGTACTTC.

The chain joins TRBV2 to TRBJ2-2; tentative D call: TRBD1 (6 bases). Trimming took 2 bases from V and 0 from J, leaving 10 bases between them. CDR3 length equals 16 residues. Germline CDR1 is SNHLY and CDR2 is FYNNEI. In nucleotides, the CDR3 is TGTGCCAGCAGTGAATTCCGGACAGCGAACACCGGGGAGCTGTTTTTT. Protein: CASSEFRTANTGELFF.

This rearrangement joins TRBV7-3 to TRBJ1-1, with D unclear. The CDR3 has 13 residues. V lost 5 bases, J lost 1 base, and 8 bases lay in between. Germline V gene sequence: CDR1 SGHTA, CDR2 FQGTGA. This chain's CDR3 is CASSTQRNTEAFF. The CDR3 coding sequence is TGTGCCAGCAGCACACAGAGGAACACTGAAGCTTTCTTT.

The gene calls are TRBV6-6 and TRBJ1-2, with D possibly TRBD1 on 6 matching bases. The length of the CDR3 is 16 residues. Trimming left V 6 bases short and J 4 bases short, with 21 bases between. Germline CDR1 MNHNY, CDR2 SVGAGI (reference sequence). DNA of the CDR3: TGTGCCAGCAGAAACTTACAGGGACGCAGTGTCTATGGCTACACCTTC. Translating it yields CASRNLQGRSVYGYTF.